The T cell receptor beta chain described here comes from a study of cytomegalovirus exposure and HLA in healthy donors. Trimming at V came to 5 bases and at J to 13 bases, leaving 10 bases not matched to a gene. This CDR3 is built from 15 residues. Germline values: CDR1 SNHLY, CDR2 FYNNEI. Vbeta (60) and Jbeta (13) primers were used in the PCR. Data came from immunoSEQ multiplex PCR; TCRdb stores just in-frame clones and leaves some out. This sample has approximately 41,000 clones; roughly 80% occur once, and the top ten carry 2.5% to 3.5%. This TCR derives from a man aged 50-60 years in good health and CMV-seronegative. This chain connects TRBV2 to TRBJ2-1; the match to TRBD2 covers 14 bases. The specimen sequenced was PBMCs. Here the CDR3 reads CASSSPGLAGVVQFF. CDR3 nucleotides: TGTGCCAGCAGTTCGCCGGGACTAGCGGGAGTAGTTCAGTTCTTC.